This TCR beta chain derives from a study of technical replicates of blood from several donors. TCRdb's copy holds only in-frame clones and misses some; the assay was immunoSEQ multiplex PCR. This table has roughly 76,000 clones, 85% to 95% appearing once. Sequenced material: T cells isolated from PBMCs. The sequence derives from a human donor in good health.

CDR3 DNA: TGTGCCTGGACAGATAATAGCAATCAGCCCCAGCATTTT. Protein product: CAWTDNSNQPQHF. The rearrangement joins TRBV30 to TRBJ1-5; unclear D gene. Germline V lookup: CDR1 GTSNPN, CDR2 SVGIG (reference sequence). The CDR3 is 13 amino acids. V lost 4 bases and J 0 bases, leaving 7 bases between the germline ends.